What follows are 28 T cell receptor beta chains derived from one specimen sequenced in a study of blood T cell repertoires in COVID-19. Repertoires were generated with immunoSEQ multiplex PCR, while TCRdb's copy carries only in-frame clones and drops some. Of 45,000 to 65,000 clones in the sample, 91% were seen once. Sequences were obtained from peripheral blood. The receptors come from a human donor in a cohort sampled during active COVID-19.

The chain has TRBV27 and TRBJ1-5; D is ambiguous. The germline CDR1 and CDR2 sequences are MNHEY and SMNVEV (reference sequence). This CDR3 region has 13 residues. The ends were cut back, 0 bases at V and 3 bases at J, with 3 bases in the middle. The CDR3 DNA sequence: TGTGCCAGCAGTTTATCTATCAATCAGCCCCAGCATTTT. This encodes CASSLSINQPQHF.

The rearrangement links TRBV9 to TRBJ2-2, with no clear D. CDR1 and CDR2 from the germline V gene are SGDLS and YYNGEE. The CDR3 contains 12 residues. V lost 2 bases, J lost 5 bases, and 4 bases lay in between. The CDR3 sequence: CASSVRTGELFF. CDR3 DNA: TGTGCCAGCAGCGTTCGTACCGGGGAGCTGTTTTTT.

This chain joins TRBV4-1 and TRBJ2-3, with D hard to call. The CDR3 extends over 16 amino acids. The V gene lost 2 bases and the J gene lost 0 bases, with 12 bases spanning the gap. From germline, CDR1 is MGHRA and CDR2 YSYEKL. This chain's CDR3 is CASSQRTQPSTDTQYF. In DNA, the CDR3 is TGCGCCAGCAGCCAACGTACACAACCTAGCACAGATACGCAGTATTTT.

The V and J genes are TRBV3-1 (or the pseudogene TRBV3-2) and TRBJ1-5, with 8 bases aligning to TRBD1. The V gene's germline CDR1 is LGHDT and CDR2 YNNKEL (reference sequence). The CDR3 covers 16 residues. J was trimmed by 2 bases and V by 5 bases; bases with no gene match: 8. The CDR3 reads CASSFSGTGGNQPQHF. The CDR3 DNA reads TGTGCCAGCAGCTTTTCCGGGACAGGAGGCAATCAGCCCCAGCATTTT.

The chain carries TRBV28 and TRBJ2-5; 11 nucleotides match TRBD2. The CDR3 runs to 14 residues. Germline CDR1 and CDR2: MDHEN and SYDVKM. Unmatched junction bases numbered 5, after V lost 6 bases and J lost 5 bases. CDR3 amino acids: CASRRLAGYETQYF. The CDR3 DNA reads TGTGCCAGCAGACGACTAGCGGGATATGAGACCCAGTACTTC.

This clone appeared a single time. The chain couples TRBV3-1 (or the pseudogene TRBV3-2) to TRBJ2-7, with 15 bases lining up with TRBD2. This CDR3 comprises 17 residues. V was pared by 5 bases and J by 4 bases, with 9 bases of the junction left unmatched. CDR1 is LGHDT, CDR2 YNNKEL, per germline (reference sequence). As DNA, the CDR3 is TGTGCCAGCAGCTCCTGGACTAGCGGGGGGGTTTTGTACGAGCAGTACTTC. Amino acids: CASSSWTSGGVLYEQYF.

The chain employs TRBV5-4 and TRBJ2-3; 12 nucleotides align to TRBD2. CDR3 size: 17 residues. V shed 0 bases and J 1 base; nucleotides not matched to a gene: 3. Germline V gene data show CDR1 as SGHNT and CDR2 as YYREEE (reference sequence). CDR3 sequence (DNA): TGTGCCAGCAGCTTGGCCCGACTAGCGGGAGGCACAGATACGCAGTATTTT. Protein sequence: CASSLARLAGGTDTQYF.

The chain uses TRBV29-1 and TRBJ2-2; the D gene is possibly TRBD1 (6 bases). V was pared by 6 bases and J by 0 bases, with 14 bases between. Germline-derived CDR1 and CDR2 are SQVTM and ANQGSEA. The CDR3 runs 15 residues. This CDR3 is CSVSTWDTNTGELFF. CDR3 DNA sequence: TGCAGCGTCTCCACTTGGGACACGAACACCGGGGAGCTGTTTTTT.

The chain combines TRBV5-1 with TRBJ1-1; perhaps TRBD1 as D (5 bases). Germline V gene data show CDR1 as SGHRS and CDR2 as YFSETQ. The CDR3 is 15 amino acids. V was clipped by 5 bases and J by 5 bases, with 19 bases between them. CDR3 loop: CASSLTSRVETEAFF. The CDR3 DNA sequence: TGCGCCAGCAGTTTAACTAGCAGGGTCGAGACTGAAGCTTTCTTT.

V is TRBV10-3 and J is TRBJ2-7, with 9 nucleotides matching TRBD1. The germline V gene encodes CDR1 ENHRY and CDR2 SYGVKD. V was clipped by 6 bases and J by 4 bases; unmatched bases: 7. The CDR3 loop spans 14 amino acids. In DNA, the CDR3 is TGTGCCATCAGGCCTACAGGGGGCGGGTACGAGCAGTACTTC. Its translation is CAIRPTGGGYEQYF.

The chain combines TRBV30 with TRBJ2-7; 7 bases fit TRBD1. The CDR3 has 12 amino acids. Germline V gene data show CDR1 as GTSNPN and CDR2 as SVGIG (reference sequence). With 1 base clipped from V and 13 bases from J, the junction kept 10 bases outside the gene matches. DNA of the CDR3: TGTGCCTGGAGTGCCCGGACAGGTCCTGGCTACTTC. It yields the protein CAWSARTGPGYF.

This sequence joins TRBV7-9 and TRBJ2-3, with D perhaps TRBD2 (6 bases). The CDR3 spans 12 residues. The V gene lost 4 bases and the J gene lost 6 bases, with 8 bases spanning the gap. Germline CDR1 is SEHNR and CDR2 is FQNEAQ (reference sequence). The CDR3 coding sequence is TGTGCCAGCAGCTCGGGGAGGGATACGCAGTATTTT. Residues: CASSSGRDTQYF.

The chain carries TRBV3-1 (or the pseudogene TRBV3-2) and TRBJ2-1; 8 bases match TRBD2. V shed 0 bases, J shed 4 bases, and the junction held 5 bases outside the gene matches. The germline V gene has CDR1 LGHDT and CDR2 YNNKEL (reference sequence). The CDR3 is made up of 16 amino acids. The CDR3: CASSQERRGGYNEQFF. CDR3 nucleotide sequence: TGTGCCAGCAGCCAAGAACGGCGCGGGGGGTACAATGAGCAGTTCTTC.

The gene calls are TRBV9 and TRBJ2-1; TRBD1 matches 8 bases. CDR1 and CDR2 (germline): SGDLS, YYNGEE. J lost 0 bases, V lost 4 bases, and 3 bases had no gene match. The CDR3 is 15 amino acids. The CDR3 sequence is CASSPQGASYNEQFF. Written as DNA, the CDR3 is TGTGCCAGCAGCCCCCAGGGGGCCTCCTACAATGAGCAGTTCTTC.

About this clone: This specimen includes other DNA sequences encoding the same CDR3. The rearrangement links TRBV5-5 to TRBJ2-7; 10 nucleotides agree with TRBD1. Per the germline V gene, CDR1 is SGHKS and CDR2 is YYEKEE (reference sequence). V shed 7 bases and J 3 bases; nucleotides not matched to a gene: 10. The CDR3 spans 15 residues. The CDR3 DNA reads as TGTGCCAGCGTATCGTTTAGGACAGGGGGCTACGAGCAGTACTTC. Encoded protein: CASVSFRTGGYEQYF.

This sequence joins TRBV11-1 and TRBJ1-1; D perhaps matches TRBD1 (6 bases). CDR1 and CDR2 from the germline V gene are SGHAT and FQDESV (reference sequence). The CDR3 has 14 amino acids. V was shortened by 7 bases and J by 3 bases, with 15 bases between the two germline ends. The CDR3 DNA reads TGTGCCAGCAACCCACTCTCAGGGGACACTGAAGCTTTCTTT. Its translation is CASNPLSGDTEAFF. The full variable domain, completed using reference TRBV11-1 and TRBJ1-1, is EAEVAQSPRYKITEKSQAVAFWCDPISGHATLYWYRQILGQGPELLVQFQDESVVDDSQLPKDRFSAERLKGVDSTLKIQPAELGDSAMYLCASNPLSGDTEAFFGQGTRLTVV.

This chain connects TRBV3-1 (or the pseudogene TRBV3-2) to TRBJ1-1, with D unresolved. Per the germline V gene, CDR1 is LGHDT and CDR2 is YNNKEL (reference sequence). The CDR3 is 15 residues long. Trimming stripped 3 bases from V and 3 bases from J, with 14 bases between. DNA for the CDR3: TGTGCCAGCAGCCAGTTGAGGAGGGTCGACACTGAAGCTTTCTTT. It is translated as CASSQLRRVDTEAFF.

The V gene is TRBV12-5, the J gene TRBJ1-1; D remains unclear. Germline V gene data show CDR1 as LGHNT and CDR2 as FRNRAP. The CDR3 length is 12 residues. V lost 6 bases and J lost 2, with 7 bases in between. This CDR3 reads CASGTPNTEAFF. DNA of the CDR3: TGTGCTAGTGGCACTCCCAACACTGAAGCTTTCTTT.

This clone was found once. The chain has TRBV6-6 and TRBJ1-5; 7 nucleotides agree with TRBD1. CDR1 MNHNY and CDR2 SVGAGI come from the germline V gene (reference sequence). CDR3 length: 11 amino acids. The trim removed 10 bases at V and 7 bases at J, leaving 4 bases unmatched. This CDR3 reads CAKQGRQPQHF. The CDR3 DNA is TGTGCCAAACAGGGGAGGCAGCCCCAGCATTTT.

Written as DNA, the CDR3 is TGTGCCAGCAGCGCCCGGCGGAAGGACTATGGCTACACCTTC. Its protein is CASSARRKDYGYTF. This chain joins TRBV9 and TRBJ1-2; D gene ambiguous. Trimming left V 3 bases short and J 3 bases short, with 12 bases between. CDR1 SGDLS and CDR2 YYNGEE come from the germline V gene. CDR3 length: 14 residues.

The chain employs TRBV7-9 and TRBJ1-2; TRBD1 matches at 10 bases. In germline, CDR1 is SEHNR, CDR2 FQNEAQ (reference sequence). The trim removed 5 bases at V and 2 bases at J, leaving 5 bases unmatched. The CDR3 has 15 residues. The CDR3 bases are TGTGCCAGCAGCCCGCGACAGGGGGCGAACTATGGCTACACCTTC. As protein: CASSPRQGANYGYTF.

The chain employs TRBV6-5 and TRBJ2-5; TRBD1 agrees at 7 bases. The germline CDR1 and CDR2 sequences are MNHEY and SVGAGI. The CDR3 spans 13 residues. J lost 5 bases, V lost 7 bases, and 7 bases had no gene match. The CDR3 loop is CASTLTGRETQYF. For the CDR3, the DNA is TGTGCCAGCACCCTGACAGGGCGGGAGACCCAGTACTTC.

The chain joins TRBV7-9 to TRBJ1-5; D is unresolved. Trimming cost V 1 base and J 11 bases, with 12 bases left between them. This CDR3 contains 13 residues. CDR1 SEHNR and CDR2 FQNEAQ come from the germline V gene (reference sequence). CDR3 nucleotides: TGTGCCAGCAGCTTAGGACCTAAACAGACCCAGCATTTT. As protein: CASSLGPKQTQHF.

The chain combines TRBV28 with TRBJ1-6; 9 bases map to TRBD1. Germline V gene lookup returns CDR1 MDHEN and CDR2 SYDVKM. This CDR3 has 14 amino acids. Trimming removed 5 bases from V and 5 bases from J; junction bases left unmatched: 1. CDR3 nucleotide sequence: TGTGCCAGCAGTGGGACAGGGCATAATTCACCCCTCCACTTT. Encoded protein: CASSGTGHNSPLHF.

V gene TRBV11-2 combines with J gene TRBJ2-6; 7 nucleotides line up with TRBD1. This CDR3 has 18 amino acids. Germline-derived CDR1 and CDR2 are SGHAT and FQNNGV. V was pared by 6 bases and J by 1 base, with 12 bases of the junction left unmatched. CDR3 residues: CASREGDSQPSGANVLTF. The CDR3 bases are TGTGCCAGCAGAGAAGGGGACAGCCAGCCGTCTGGGGCCAACGTCCTGACTTTC.

This clone was detected only once. The rearrangement joins TRBV30 to TRBJ2-3; D might be TRBD2 (5 bases). Germline loops: CDR1 GTSNPN, CDR2 SVGIG (reference sequence). The CDR3 contains 15 residues. Trimming stripped 2 bases from V and 0 bases from J, with 12 bases between. CDR3 sequence reads: CAWSNWAGSTDTQYF. The CDR3 DNA sequence: TGTGCCTGGAGTAATTGGGCGGGTAGCACAGATACGCAGTATTTT.

This chain uses TRBV14 with TRBJ2-7, with D hard to call. This CDR3 contains 12 residues. V lost 6 bases, J lost 1 base, and 7 bases lay in between. The germline CDR1 and CDR2 sequences are SGHDN and FVKESK. The CDR3 loop is CASSPSSYEQYF. The CDR3 DNA is TGTGCCAGCAGTCCCTCTTCCTACGAGCAGTACTTC.

J is TRBJ1-1 and V is TRBV30, with D tentatively TRBD1 (6 bases). This CDR3 has 12 residues. The germline V gene encodes CDR1 GTSNPN and CDR2 SVGIG (reference sequence). V dropped 3 bases and J dropped 10 bases, with 15 bases sitting between them. The CDR3 sequence is CAWSVDSLRAFF. The CDR3 region has the DNA TGTGCCTGGAGCGTGGACAGCCTGAGAGCTTTCTTT.